The 28 T cell receptor beta chains below come from one sample, sequenced in a study of blood T cell repertoires in COVID-19. TCRdb keeps only in-frame clones here, not all; method: immunoSEQ multiplex PCR. The sample consists of about 150,000 clones, roughly 88% of them appearing once. Sequenced: peripheral blood. The receptor set was obtained from a woman aged 45-65 years with acute or convalescent COVID-19.

This chain connects TRBV2 to TRBJ2-7; 11 bases match TRBD1. Germline V gene sequence: CDR1 SNHLY, CDR2 FYNNEI. CDR3 length: 15 amino acids. The junction had 7 bases not matched to a gene; V was cut back by 5 bases and J by 4 bases. CDR3 nucleotides: TGTGCCAGCAGTCACAGGACAGGGGGCGGGTACGAGCAGTACTTC. Amino acids: CASSHRTGGGYEQYF.

The chain recombines TRBV19 with TRBJ1-1, with 7 bases identical to TRBD1. The CDR3 extends over 13 amino acids. V was pared by 2 bases and J by 6 bases, with 3 bases of the junction left unmatched. Germline V CDR1 and CDR2: LNHDA, SQIVND (reference sequence). The CDR3 loop reads CASSITGEPEAFF. CDR3 bases: TGTGCCAGTAGTATAACAGGGGAGCCTGAAGCTTTCTTT.

The gene calls are TRBV19 and TRBJ2-7; TRBD2 matches 14 bases. CDR3 length equals 15 residues. The ends lost 5 bases at V and 1 base at J; junction bases unmatched: 1. Germline CDR1 and CDR2: LNHDA and SQIVND (reference sequence). The CDR3 region has the DNA TGTGCCAGTAGTGGACTAGCGGGAGGTTCCTACGAGCAGTACTTC. Translated: CASSGLAGGSYEQYF.

The V call is TRBV29-1, the J call TRBJ2-7; TRBD2 matches 10 bases. There are 13 residues in the CDR3. Trimming removed 7 bases from V and 7 bases from J; junction bases left unmatched: 10. The germline V gene has CDR1 SQVTM and CDR2 ANQGSEA. This CDR3 is CSASRAGGQEQYF. The CDR3 coding sequence is TGCAGCGCCTCCCGAGCGGGAGGGCAGGAGCAGTACTTC.

This clone was counted between two and nine times. This rearrangement joins TRBV10-1 to TRBJ2-5; maybe TRBD1 (5 bases). Germline CDR1 WNHNN, CDR2 SYGVQD (reference sequence). Deletions cut 9 bases from V and 0 bases from J, with 11 bases between. The CDR3 runs 13 residues. The CDR3 DNA is TGCGCCAGTTCGCAGGGAAACCAAGAGACCCAGTACTTC. Protein: CASSQGNQETQYF.

The genes are TRBV5-1 and TRBJ2-2, with D maybe TRBD2 (5 bases). Germline values: CDR1 SGHRS, CDR2 YFSETQ. This CDR3 comprises 14 residues. The germline V and J ends were trimmed by 0 bases and 2 bases, with 5 bases remaining between them. Here the CDR3 DNA reads TGCGCCAGCAGCTTGGGGACTAACACCGGGGAGCTGTTTTTT. Its protein is CASSLGTNTGELFF. Full variable domain (outside the CDR3, taken from reference TRBV5-1 and TRBJ2-2): KAGVTQTPRYLIKTRGQQVTLSCSPISGHRSVSWYQQTPGQGLQFLFEYFSETQRNKGNFPGRFSGRQFSNSRSEMNVSTLELGDSALYLCASSLGTNTGELFFGEGSRLTVL.

DNA of the CDR3: TGTGCTAGTGGATCCGAGGCGAACACCATATATTTT. This codes for CASGSEANTIYF. The gene calls are TRBV12-5 and TRBJ1-3; D call uncertain. Trimming took off 6 bases at V and 7 bases at J, with 10 bases between the two ends. The CDR3 sequence is 12 residues long. Germline CDR1 reads LGHNT; CDR2 reads FRNRAP.

CDR3 bases: TGCGCCAGCGGAGGTACGACGGGCTATGGCTACACCTTC. It translates to CASGGTTGYGYTF. The chain employs TRBV5-1 and TRBJ1-2; D is unresolved. This CDR3 has 13 residues. From germline, CDR1 is SGHRS and CDR2 YFSETQ. V lost 7 bases and J lost 4, with 14 bases in between.

The V gene is TRBV10-3, the J gene TRBJ1-1, with 10 bases matching TRBD1. With 2 bases clipped from V and 4 bases from J, the junction kept 7 bases outside the gene matches. Germline CDR1 ENHRY, CDR2 SYGVKD. The CDR3 spans 16 residues. Here the CDR3 reads CAISENPGQGFTEAFF. CDR3 in DNA: TGTGCCATCAGTGAGAATCCGGGACAGGGGTTCACTGAAGCTTTCTTT.

The chain has TRBV6-4 and TRBJ2-2; tentative D call: TRBD1 (5 bases). This CDR3 has 16 residues. V was clipped by 4 bases and J by 0 bases, with 12 bases between them. CDR1 and CDR2 (germline): MRHNA, SNTAGT. The CDR3 DNA reads TGTGCCAGCAGTGCACGGCAGGGCGCGAACACCGGGGAGCTGTTTTTT. Residues: CASSARQGANTGELFF.

The rearrangement links TRBV5-4 to TRBJ2-5; the match to TRBD2 covers 12 bases. Germline V CDR1 and CDR2: SGHNT, YYREEE (reference sequence). The length of the CDR3 is 15 residues. The ends lost 0 bases at V and 6 bases at J; junction bases unmatched: 3. CDR3 nucleotides: TGTGCCAGCAGCTTGGGGACTAGCGGGAAGCAGACCCAGTACTTC. As protein: CASSLGTSGKQTQYF.

This chain uses TRBV4-1 with TRBJ2-7, with TRBD1 as a possible D gene (6 bases). The CDR3 is made up of 16 amino acids. The germline V gene has CDR1 MGHRA and CDR2 YSYEKL. Trimming took 2 bases from V and 2 from J, leaving 16 bases between them. The CDR3 spells CASSQSTGTLTYEQYF. The CDR3 DNA reads TGCGCCAGCAGCCAATCTACCGGGACACTGACCTACGAGCAGTACTTC.

V gene TRBV6-5 combines with J gene TRBJ2-3, with 7 bases matching TRBD1. Germline trimming cut 6 bases from V and 1 base from J; bases unmatched to any gene: 4. The CDR3 length is 14 residues. The V gene's germline CDR1 is MNHEY and CDR2 SVGAGI. The CDR3 bases are TGTGCCAGCAGCACAGGGGTAGGCACAGATACGCAGTATTTT. Translated: CASSTGVGTDTQYF.

The V call is TRBV5-6, the J call TRBJ1-2; D is unclear. This CDR3 has 13 amino acids. V shed 1 base and J shed 8 bases, with 12 bases lying between them. Germline-derived CDR1 and CDR2 are SGHDT and YYEEEE. The DNA of the CDR3 is TGTGCCAGCAGCTTGATCTCGGGTTACGGCTACACCTTC. This encodes CASSLISGYGYTF.

The chain uses TRBV2 and TRBJ2-5; 10 bases are a match to TRBD2. This CDR3 contains 14 residues. Germline assignment: CDR1 SNHLY and CDR2 FYNNEI. V lost 8 bases, J lost 6 bases, and 9 bases stayed unmatched. The CDR3 loop is CASVSAGGAKTQYF. DNA for the CDR3: TGTGCCAGCGTATCAGCGGGGGGGGCGAAGACCCAGTACTTC.

The chain has TRBV21-1 and TRBJ1-5. TRBV21-1 is a documented pseudogene. This CDR3 comprises 18 residues. The CDR3 DNA follows: TGTGCCAGCAGCAAAGAGCGGGACGGTCGCTATAGCAATCAGCCCCAGCATTTT. Its protein product is CASSKERDGRYSNQPQHF.

This chain connects TRBV2 to TRBJ2-7; perhaps TRBD1 as D (5 bases). Germline-derived CDR1 and CDR2 are SNHLY and FYNNEI. This CDR3 has 15 residues. V lost 4 bases, J lost 2 bases, and 15 bases lay in between. CDR3 protein: CASSGGNQMTYEQYF. The CDR3 DNA reads TGTGCCAGCAGTGGGGGCAACCAAATGACCTACGAGCAGTACTTC.

V gene TRBV5-4 combines with J gene TRBJ2-1; D is ambiguous. Germline V CDR1 and CDR2: SGHNT, YYREEE (reference sequence). V lost 10 bases to trimming and J lost 9 bases, with 23 bases between them. The CDR3 totals 14 residues. CDR3 sequence: CAVHLNFPNIEQFF. For the CDR3, the DNA is TGTGCCGTCCATTTGAACTTCCCCAATATTGAGCAGTTCTTC.

CDR3 nucleotide sequence: TGTGCCAGTAGTACGATGGAAACAGGGGGTTGGACTGAAGCTTTCTTT. Its protein product is CASSTMETGGWTEAFF. The chain joins TRBV19 to TRBJ1-1; 8 bases agree with TRBD1. V dropped 4 bases and J dropped 5; count of bases not matched to a gene: 12. The germline V gene encodes CDR1 LNHDA and CDR2 SQIVND (reference sequence). This CDR3 is built from 16 residues. The full variable domain, in which reference TRBV19 and TRBJ1-1 provide the parts outside the CDR3, is DGGITQSPKYLFRKEGQNVTLSCEQNLNHDAMYWYRQDPGQGLRLIYYSQIVNDFQKGDIAEGYSVSREKKESFPLTVTSAQKNPTAFYLCASSTMETGGWTEAFFGQGTRLTVV.

V is TRBV2 and J is TRBJ2-3; TRBD1 agrees at 8 bases. Losses at the gene ends were 8 bases for V and 5 bases for J; bases not matched to a gene: 12. This CDR3 contains 15 residues. Germline loops: CDR1 SNHLY, CDR2 FYNNEI. The CDR3 DNA follows: TGTGCCAGCTCCCTCACAGGGGGTTTGGTAGATACGCAGTATTTT. As protein: CASSLTGGLVDTQYF.

V and J are TRBV7-3 and TRBJ1-1; no firm D call. V was pared by 5 bases and J by 1 base, with 8 bases between. Per germline, CDR1 SGHTA and CDR2 FQGTGA. This CDR3 is 13 amino acids long. The CDR3 DNA is TGTGCCAGCAGCCCCAGACAGAACACTGAAGCTTTCTTT. Translated, it gives CASSPRQNTEAFF.

The genes are TRBV9 and TRBJ2-2, with TRBD2 matching 12 bases. The V gene's germline CDR1 is SGDLS and CDR2 YYNGEE. This CDR3 has 21 residues. V gave up 0 bases and J gave up 1 base; unmatched junction bases: 13. In nucleotides, the CDR3 is TGTGCCAGCAGCGTAGCTAGCGGGAGGGCAATATCTCGCGTGAACACCGGGGAGCTGTTTTTT. It specifies CASSVASGRAISRVNTGELFF. Together with reference TRBV9 and TRBJ2-2, the CDR3 gives the full variable domain: DSGVTQTPKHLITATGQRVTLRCSPRSGDLSVYWYQQSLDQGLQFLIQYYNGEERAKGNILERFSAQQFPDLHSELNLSSLELGDSALYFCASSVASGRAISRVNTGELFFGEGSRLTVL.

The count of this clone is one. The chain carries TRBV7-9 and TRBJ1-6; D is uncertain. With 1 base removed from V and 9 bases from J, the gap between germline ends came to 10 bases. Looked up from germline, CDR1 is SEHNR and CDR2 is FQNEAQ (reference sequence). The CDR3 consists of 14 residues. In DNA form, the CDR3 reads TGTGCCAGCAGCTTAGGCGCCCTGAGTTCACCCCTCCACTTT. Protein: CASSLGALSSPLHF.

This clone came up once. The chain uses TRBV7-9 and TRBJ2-7, with 8 nucleotides matching TRBD1. Germline loops: CDR1 SEHNR, CDR2 FQNEAQ (reference sequence). CDR3 length: 13 amino acids. V gave up 4 bases and J gave up 3 bases; unmatched junction bases: 2. The CDR3 sequence: CASSSGQDYEQYF. CDR3 DNA sequence: TGTGCCAGCAGCTCGGGACAGGACTACGAGCAGTACTTC. Complete variable domain (other parts from reference TRBV7-9 and TRBJ2-7): DTGVSQNPRHKITKRGQNVTFRCDPISEHNRLYWYRQTLGQGPEFLTYFQNEAQLEKSRLLSDRFSAERPKGSFSTLEIQRTEQGDSAMYLCASSSGQDYEQYFGPGTRLTVT.

The chain employs TRBV6-5 and TRBJ1-6; D unclear. CDR1 MNHEY and CDR2 SVGAGI come from the germline V gene. The CDR3 has 14 residues. V shed 7 bases and J shed 6 bases, with 13 bases lying between them. CDR3 protein: CASKEEASNSPLHF. The CDR3 bases are TGTGCCAGCAAGGAGGAGGCGAGTAATTCACCCCTCCACTTT.

The chain couples TRBV7-3 to TRBJ2-5; tentatively, D is TRBD1 (7 bases). CDR3 length equals 15 residues. The germline V gene encodes CDR1 SGHTA and CDR2 FQGTGA. The V gene lost 5 bases and the J gene lost 5 bases, with 18 bases spanning the gap. CDR3 bases: TGTGCCAGCAGCCACGGACAGGCCCGGGGGGAGACCCAGTACTTC. Its translation: CASSHGQARGETQYF.

The table lists this clone with a few counts. This sequence joins TRBV6-5 and TRBJ1-2; the D gene is possibly TRBD1 (5 bases). The CDR3 contains 14 residues. The V end lost 7 bases, the J end lost 14 bases, and 26 bases lay between the germline ends. In germline, CDR1 is MNHEY, CDR2 SVGAGI. The CDR3 bases are TGTGCCAGCAACCCCCCGCAGGGTGCAAGCCTTCGTACCTTC. It yields the protein CASNPPQGASLRTF.

The CDR3 DNA sequence: TGCGCCAGCAGCTTGACAGGGCTTATCTCTGGAAACACCATATATTTT. Amino acids: CASSLTGLISGNTIYF. This sequence joins TRBV5-1 and TRBJ1-3; possibly TRBD1 for D (6 bases). This CDR3 has 16 amino acids. Deletions cut 1 base from V and 0 bases from J, with 11 bases between. Germline CDR1 reads SGHRS; CDR2 reads YFSETQ.